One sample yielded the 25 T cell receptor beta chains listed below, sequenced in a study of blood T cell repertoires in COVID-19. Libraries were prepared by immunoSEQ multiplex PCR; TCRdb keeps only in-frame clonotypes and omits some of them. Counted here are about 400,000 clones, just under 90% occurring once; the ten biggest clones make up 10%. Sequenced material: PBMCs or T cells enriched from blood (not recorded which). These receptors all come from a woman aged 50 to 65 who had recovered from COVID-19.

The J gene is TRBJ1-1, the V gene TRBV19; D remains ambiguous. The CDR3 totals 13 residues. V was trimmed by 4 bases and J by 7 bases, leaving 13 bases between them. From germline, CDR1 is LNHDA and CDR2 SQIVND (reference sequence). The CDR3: CASSTLQTGEAFF. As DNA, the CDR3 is TGTGCCAGTAGTACCTTGCAGACGGGTGAAGCTTTCTTT.

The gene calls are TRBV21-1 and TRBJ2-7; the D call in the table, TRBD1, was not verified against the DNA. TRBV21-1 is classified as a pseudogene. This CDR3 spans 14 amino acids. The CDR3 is CASRTGFLGGEQYF. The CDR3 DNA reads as TGTGCCAGCAGAACAGGGTTTTTGGGTGGCGAGCAGTACTTC.

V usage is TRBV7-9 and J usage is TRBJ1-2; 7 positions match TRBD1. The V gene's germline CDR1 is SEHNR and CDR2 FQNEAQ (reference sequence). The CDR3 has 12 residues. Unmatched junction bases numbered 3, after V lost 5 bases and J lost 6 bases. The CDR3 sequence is CASSRDRDGYTF. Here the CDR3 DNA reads TGTGCCAGCAGCCGCGACAGGGATGGCTACACCTTC.

CDR3 sequence: CASSLLAGNTEAFF. The CDR3 nucleotides are TGTGCCAGCAGCTTATTGGCAGGGAACACTGAAGCTTTCTTT. The chain uses TRBV7-2 and TRBJ1-1; no definite D call. The CDR3 totals 14 residues. Germline values: CDR1 SGHTA, CDR2 FQGNSA. V lost 2 bases, J lost 1 base, and 8 bases lay in between. The whole variable domain, remainder taken from reference TRBV7-2 and TRBJ1-1, is GAGVSQSPSNKVTEKGKDVELRCDPISGHTALYWYRQSLGQGLEFLIYFQGNSAPDKSGLPSDRFSAERTGGSVSTLTIQRTQQEDSAVYLCASSLLAGNTEAFFGQGTRLTVV.

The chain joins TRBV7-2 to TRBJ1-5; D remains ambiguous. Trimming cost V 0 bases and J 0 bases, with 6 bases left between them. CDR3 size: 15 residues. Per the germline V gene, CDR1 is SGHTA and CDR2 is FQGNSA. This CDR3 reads CASSLAPSSNQPQHF. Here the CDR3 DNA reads TGTGCCAGCAGCTTAGCGCCCAGTAGCAATCAGCCCCAGCATTTT.

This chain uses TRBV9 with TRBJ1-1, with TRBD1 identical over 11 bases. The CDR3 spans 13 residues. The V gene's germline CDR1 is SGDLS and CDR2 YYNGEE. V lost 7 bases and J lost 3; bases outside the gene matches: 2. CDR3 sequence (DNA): TGTGCCAGCGGGACAGGGGGAGACACTGAAGCTTTCTTT. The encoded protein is CASGTGGDTEAFF.

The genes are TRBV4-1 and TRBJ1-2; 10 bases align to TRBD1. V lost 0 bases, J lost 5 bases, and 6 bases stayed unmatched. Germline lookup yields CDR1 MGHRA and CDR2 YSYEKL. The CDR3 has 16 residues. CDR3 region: CASSQEATDRGYGYTF. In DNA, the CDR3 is TGCGCCAGCAGCCAAGAGGCGACGGACAGGGGGTATGGCTACACCTTC.

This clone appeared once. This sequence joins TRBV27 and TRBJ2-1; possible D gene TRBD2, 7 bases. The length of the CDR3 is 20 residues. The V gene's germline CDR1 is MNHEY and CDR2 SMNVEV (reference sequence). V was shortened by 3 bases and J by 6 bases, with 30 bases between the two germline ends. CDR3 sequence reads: CASSLGGSGTRGAPANEQFF. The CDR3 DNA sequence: TGTGCCAGCAGTTTGGGGGGGTCCGGGACCCGGGGGGCCCCCGCCAATGAGCAGTTCTTC.

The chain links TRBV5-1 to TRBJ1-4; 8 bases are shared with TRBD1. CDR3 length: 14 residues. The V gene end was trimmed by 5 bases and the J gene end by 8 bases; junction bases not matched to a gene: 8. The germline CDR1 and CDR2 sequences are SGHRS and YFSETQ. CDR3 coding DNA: TGCGCCAGCAGGCGGACAGGGTCGAGGGAAAAACTGTTTTTT. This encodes CASRRTGSREKLFF.

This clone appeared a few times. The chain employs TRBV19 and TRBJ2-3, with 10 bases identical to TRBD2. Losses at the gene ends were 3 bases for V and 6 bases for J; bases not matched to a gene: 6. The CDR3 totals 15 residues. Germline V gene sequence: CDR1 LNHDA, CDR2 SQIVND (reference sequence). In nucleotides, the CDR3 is TGTGCCAGTAGTATTATAGCGGGGGGCCGCGATACGCAGTATTTT. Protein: CASSIIAGGRDTQYF. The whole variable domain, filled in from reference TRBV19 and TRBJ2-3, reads DGGITQSPKYLFRKEGQNVTLSCEQNLNHDAMYWYRQDPGQGLRLIYYSQIVNDFQKGDIAEGYSVSREKKESFPLTVTSAQKNPTAFYLCASSIIAGGRDTQYFGPGTRLTVL.

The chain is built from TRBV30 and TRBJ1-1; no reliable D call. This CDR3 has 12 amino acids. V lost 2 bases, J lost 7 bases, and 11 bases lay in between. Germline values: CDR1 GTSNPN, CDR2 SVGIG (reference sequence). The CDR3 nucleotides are TGTGCCTGGAGTAAAATAACGGGTGAAGCTTTCTTT. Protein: CAWSKITGEAFF.

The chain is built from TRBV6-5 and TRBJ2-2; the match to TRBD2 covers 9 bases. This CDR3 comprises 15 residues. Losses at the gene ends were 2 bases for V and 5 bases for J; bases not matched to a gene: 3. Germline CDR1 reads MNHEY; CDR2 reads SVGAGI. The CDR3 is CASSYGAGGTGELFF. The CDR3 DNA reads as TGTGCCAGCAGTTACGGAGCGGGGGGTACCGGGGAGCTGTTTTTT.

The CDR3 is CASSFFDSDYTF. The CDR3 bases are TGTGCCAGCAGTTTTTTTGACAGTGACTACACCTTC. The chain joins TRBV28 to TRBJ1-2; D is perhaps TRBD1 (5 bases). Germline V gene lookup returns CDR1 MDHEN and CDR2 SYDVKM. V lost 3 bases and J lost 10, with 12 bases in between. The CDR3 length is 12 residues.

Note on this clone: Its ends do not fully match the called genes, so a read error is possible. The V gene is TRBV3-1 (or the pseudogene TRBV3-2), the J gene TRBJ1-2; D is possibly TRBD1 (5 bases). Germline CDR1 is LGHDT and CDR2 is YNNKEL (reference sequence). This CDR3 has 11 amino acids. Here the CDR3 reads CASSQGSGKVF. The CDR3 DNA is TGTGCCAGCAGCCAGGGATCAGGGAAGGTCTTC.

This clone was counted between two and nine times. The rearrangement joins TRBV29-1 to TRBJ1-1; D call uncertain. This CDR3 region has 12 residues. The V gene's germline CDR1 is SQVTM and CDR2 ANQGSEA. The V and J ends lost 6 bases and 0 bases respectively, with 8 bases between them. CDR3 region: CSVRRMNTEAFF. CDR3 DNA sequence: TGCAGCGTCCGGAGAATGAACACTGAAGCTTTCTTT. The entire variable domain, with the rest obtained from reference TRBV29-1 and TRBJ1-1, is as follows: SAVISQKPSRDICQRGTSLTIQCQVDSQVTMMFWYRQQPGQSLTLIATANQGSEATYESGFVIDKFPISRPNLTFSTLTVSNMSPEDSSIYLCSVRRMNTEAFFGQGTRLTVV.

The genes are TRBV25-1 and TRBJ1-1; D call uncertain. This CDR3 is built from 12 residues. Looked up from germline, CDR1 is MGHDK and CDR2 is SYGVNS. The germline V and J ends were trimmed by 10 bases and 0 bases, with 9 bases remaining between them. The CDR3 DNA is TGTGCCACCGAGGCTCTGAACACTGAAGCTTTCTTT. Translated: CATEALNTEAFF.

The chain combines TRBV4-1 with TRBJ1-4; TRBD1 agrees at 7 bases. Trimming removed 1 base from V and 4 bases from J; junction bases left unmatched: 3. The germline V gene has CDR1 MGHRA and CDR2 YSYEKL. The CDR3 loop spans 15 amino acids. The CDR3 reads CASSQVGTVNEKLFF. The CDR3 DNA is TGCGCCAGCAGCCAAGTGGGGACAGTTAATGAAAAACTGTTTTTT.

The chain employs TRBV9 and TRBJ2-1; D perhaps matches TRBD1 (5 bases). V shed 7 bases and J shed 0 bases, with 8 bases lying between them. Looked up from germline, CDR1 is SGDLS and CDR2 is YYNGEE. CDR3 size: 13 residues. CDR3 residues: CASAQGSYNEQFF. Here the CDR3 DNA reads TGTGCCAGCGCCCAGGGCTCCTACAATGAGCAGTTCTTC.

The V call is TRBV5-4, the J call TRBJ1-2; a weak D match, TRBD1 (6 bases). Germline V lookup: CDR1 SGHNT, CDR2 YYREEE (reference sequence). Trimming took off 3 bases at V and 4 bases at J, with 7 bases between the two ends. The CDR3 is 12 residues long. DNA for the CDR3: TGTGCCAGCAGCTCGGACAGCTATGGCTACACCTTC. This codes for CASSSDSYGYTF.

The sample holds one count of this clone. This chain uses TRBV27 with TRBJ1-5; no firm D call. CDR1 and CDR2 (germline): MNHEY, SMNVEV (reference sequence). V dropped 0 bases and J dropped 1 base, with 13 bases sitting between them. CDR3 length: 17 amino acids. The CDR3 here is CASSLSSARGSNQPQHF. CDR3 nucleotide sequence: TGTGCCAGCAGTTTATCGTCCGCCCGCGGGAGCAATCAGCCCCAGCATTTT.

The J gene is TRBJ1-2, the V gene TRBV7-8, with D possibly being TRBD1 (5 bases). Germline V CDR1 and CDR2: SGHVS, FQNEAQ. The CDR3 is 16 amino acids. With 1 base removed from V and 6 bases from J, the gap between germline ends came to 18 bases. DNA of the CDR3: TGTGCCAGCAGCTTAGTTTTCTATGGAGGGGAGGATGGCTACACCTTC. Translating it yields CASSLVFYGGEDGYTF.

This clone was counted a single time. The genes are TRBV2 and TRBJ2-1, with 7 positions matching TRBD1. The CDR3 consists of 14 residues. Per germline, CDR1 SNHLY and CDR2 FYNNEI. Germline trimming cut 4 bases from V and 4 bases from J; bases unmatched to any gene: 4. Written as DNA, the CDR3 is TGTGCCAGCAGTGCCTCGACAGGGTACAATGAGCAGTTCTTC. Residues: CASSASTGYNEQFF.

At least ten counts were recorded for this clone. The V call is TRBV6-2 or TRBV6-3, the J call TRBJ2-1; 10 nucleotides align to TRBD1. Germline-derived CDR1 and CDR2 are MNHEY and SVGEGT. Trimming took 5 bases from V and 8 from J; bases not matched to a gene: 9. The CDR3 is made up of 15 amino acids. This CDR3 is CASSNRDRGKDEQFF. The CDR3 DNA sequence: TGTGCCAGCAGTAACCGGGACAGGGGAAAGGATGAGCAGTTCTTC.

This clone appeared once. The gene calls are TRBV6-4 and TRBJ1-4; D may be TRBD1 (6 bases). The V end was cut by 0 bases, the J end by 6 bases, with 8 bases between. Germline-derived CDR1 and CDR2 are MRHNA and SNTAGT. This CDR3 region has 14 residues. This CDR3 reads CASSDSAGDEKLFF. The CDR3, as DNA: TGTGCCAGCAGTGACTCAGCAGGGGATGAAAAACTGTTTTTT.

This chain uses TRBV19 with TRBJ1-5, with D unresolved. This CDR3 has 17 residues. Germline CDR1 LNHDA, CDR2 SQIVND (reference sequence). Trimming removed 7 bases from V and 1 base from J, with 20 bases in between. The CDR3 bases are TGTGCCAGTACCCTTGGAGTAGACTATAGCAGCAATCAGCCCCAGCATTTT. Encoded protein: CASTLGVDYSSNQPQHF. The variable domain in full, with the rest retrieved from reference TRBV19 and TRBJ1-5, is DGGITQSPKYLFRKEGQNVTLSCEQNLNHDAMYWYRQDPGQGLRLIYYSQIVNDFQKGDIAEGYSVSREKKESFPLTVTSAQKNPTAFYLCASTLGVDYSSNQPQHFGDGTRLSIL.